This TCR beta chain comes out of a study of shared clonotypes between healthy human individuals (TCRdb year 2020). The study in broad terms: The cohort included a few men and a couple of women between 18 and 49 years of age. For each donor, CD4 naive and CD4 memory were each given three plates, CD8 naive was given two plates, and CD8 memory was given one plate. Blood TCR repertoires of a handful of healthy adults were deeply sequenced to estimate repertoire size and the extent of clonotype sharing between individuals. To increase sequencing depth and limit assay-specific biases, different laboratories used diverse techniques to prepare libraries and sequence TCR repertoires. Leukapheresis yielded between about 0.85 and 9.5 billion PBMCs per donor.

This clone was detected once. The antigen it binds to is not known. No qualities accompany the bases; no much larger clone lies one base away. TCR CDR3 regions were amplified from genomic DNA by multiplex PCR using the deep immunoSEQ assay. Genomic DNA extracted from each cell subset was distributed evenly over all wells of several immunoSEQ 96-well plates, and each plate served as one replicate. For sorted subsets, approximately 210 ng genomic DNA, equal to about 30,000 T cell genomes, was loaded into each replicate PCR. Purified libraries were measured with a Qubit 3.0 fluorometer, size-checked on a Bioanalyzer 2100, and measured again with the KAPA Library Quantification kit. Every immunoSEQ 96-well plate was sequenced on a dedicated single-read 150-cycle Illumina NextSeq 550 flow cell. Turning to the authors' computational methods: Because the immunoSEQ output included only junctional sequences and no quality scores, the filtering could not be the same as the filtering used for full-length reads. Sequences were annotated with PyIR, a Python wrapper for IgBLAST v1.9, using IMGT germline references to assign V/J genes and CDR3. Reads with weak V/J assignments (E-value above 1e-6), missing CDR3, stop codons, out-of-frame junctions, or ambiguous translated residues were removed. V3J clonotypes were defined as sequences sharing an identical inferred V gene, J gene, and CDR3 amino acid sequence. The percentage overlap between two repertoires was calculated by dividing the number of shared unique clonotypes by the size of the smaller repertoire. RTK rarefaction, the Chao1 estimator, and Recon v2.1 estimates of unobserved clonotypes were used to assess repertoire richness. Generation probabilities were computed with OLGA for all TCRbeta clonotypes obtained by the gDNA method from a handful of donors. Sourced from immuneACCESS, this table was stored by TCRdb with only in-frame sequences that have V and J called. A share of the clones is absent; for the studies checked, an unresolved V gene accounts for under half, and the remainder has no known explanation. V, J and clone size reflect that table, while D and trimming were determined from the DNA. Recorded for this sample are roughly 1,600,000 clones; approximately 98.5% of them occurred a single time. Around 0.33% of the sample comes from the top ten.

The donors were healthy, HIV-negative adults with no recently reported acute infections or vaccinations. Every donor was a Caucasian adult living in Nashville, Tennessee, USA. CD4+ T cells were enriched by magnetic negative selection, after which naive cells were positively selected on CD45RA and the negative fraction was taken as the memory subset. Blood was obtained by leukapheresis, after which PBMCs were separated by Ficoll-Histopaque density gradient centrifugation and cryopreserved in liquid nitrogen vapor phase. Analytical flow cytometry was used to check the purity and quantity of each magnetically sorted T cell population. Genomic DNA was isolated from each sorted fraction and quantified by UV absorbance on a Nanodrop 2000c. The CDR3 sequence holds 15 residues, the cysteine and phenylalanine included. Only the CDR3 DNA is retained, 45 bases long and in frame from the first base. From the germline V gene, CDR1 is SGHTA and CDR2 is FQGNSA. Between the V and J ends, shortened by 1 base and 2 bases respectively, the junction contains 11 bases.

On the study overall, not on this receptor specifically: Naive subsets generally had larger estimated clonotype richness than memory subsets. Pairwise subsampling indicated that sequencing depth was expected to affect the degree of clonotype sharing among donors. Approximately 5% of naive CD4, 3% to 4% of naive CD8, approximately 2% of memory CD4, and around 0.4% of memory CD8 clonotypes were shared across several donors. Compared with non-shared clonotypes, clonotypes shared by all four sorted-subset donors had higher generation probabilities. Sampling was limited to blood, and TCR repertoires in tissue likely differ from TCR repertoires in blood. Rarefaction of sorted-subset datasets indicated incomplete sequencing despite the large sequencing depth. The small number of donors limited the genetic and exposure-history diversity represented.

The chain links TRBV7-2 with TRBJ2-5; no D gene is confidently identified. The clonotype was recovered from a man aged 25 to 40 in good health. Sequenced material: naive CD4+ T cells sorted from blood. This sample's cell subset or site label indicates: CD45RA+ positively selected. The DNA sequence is TGTGCCAGCAGCTTAGAAGTTCGCTGGCAAGAGACCCAGTACTTC. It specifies CASSLEVRWQETQYF. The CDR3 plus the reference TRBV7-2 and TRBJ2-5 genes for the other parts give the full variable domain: GAGVSQSPSNKVTEKGKDVELRCDPISGHTALYWYRQSLGQGLEFLIYFQGNSAPDKSGLPSDRFSAERTGGSVSTLTIQRTQQEDSAVYLCASSLEVRWQETQYFGPGTRLLVL.